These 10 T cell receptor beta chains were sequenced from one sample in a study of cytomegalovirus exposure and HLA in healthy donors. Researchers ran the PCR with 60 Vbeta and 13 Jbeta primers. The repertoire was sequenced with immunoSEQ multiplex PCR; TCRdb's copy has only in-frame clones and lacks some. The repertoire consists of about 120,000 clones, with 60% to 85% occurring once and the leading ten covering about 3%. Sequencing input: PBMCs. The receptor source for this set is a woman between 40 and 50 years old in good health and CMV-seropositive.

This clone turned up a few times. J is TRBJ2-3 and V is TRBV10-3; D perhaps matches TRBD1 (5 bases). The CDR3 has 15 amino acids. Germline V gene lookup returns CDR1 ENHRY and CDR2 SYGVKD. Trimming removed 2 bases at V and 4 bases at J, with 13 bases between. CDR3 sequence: CAISEGARKADTQYF. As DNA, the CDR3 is TGTGCCATCAGTGAGGGGGCCAGAAAAGCAGATACGCAGTATTTT.

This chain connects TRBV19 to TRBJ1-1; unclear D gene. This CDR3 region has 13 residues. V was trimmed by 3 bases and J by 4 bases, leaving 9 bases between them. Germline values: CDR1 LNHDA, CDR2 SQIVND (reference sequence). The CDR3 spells CASSIPGFTEAFF. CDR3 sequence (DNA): TGTGCCAGTAGTATCCCGGGGTTCACTGAAGCTTTCTTT.

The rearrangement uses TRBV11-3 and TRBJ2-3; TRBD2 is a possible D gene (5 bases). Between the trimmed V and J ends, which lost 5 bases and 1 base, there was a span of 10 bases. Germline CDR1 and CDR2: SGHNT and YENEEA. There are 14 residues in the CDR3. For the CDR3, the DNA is TGTGCCAGCAGCCCCATGGGAGGCACAGATACGCAGTATTTT. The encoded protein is CASSPMGGTDTQYF.

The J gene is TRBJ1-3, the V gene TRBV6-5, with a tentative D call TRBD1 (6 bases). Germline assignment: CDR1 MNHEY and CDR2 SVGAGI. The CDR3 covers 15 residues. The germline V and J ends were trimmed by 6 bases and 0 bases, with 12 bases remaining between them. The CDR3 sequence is CASRRDNNSGNTIYF. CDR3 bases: TGTGCCAGCAGACGGGACAACAACTCTGGAAACACCATATATTTT.

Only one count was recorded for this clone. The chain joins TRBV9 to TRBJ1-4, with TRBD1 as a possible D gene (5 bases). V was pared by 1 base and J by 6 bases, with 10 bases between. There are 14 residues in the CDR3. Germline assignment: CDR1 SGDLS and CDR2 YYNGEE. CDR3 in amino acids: CASSVSRVDEKLFF. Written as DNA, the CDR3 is TGTGCCAGCAGCGTATCCAGGGTGGATGAAAAACTGTTTTTT.

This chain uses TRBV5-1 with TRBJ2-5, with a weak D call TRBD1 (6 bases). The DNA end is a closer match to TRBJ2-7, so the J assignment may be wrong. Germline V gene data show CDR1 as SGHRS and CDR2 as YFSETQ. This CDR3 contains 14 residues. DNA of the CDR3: TGCGCCAGCAGCTTGGAAACAGGGACCCACGAGCAGTACTTC. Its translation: CASSLETGTHEQYF.

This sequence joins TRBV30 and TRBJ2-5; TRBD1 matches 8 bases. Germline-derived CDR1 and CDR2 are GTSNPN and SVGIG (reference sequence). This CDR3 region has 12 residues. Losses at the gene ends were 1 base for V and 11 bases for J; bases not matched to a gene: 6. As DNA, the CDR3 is TGTGCCTGGAGTGCCAGGGGGCTAGAGCAGTACTTC. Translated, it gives CAWSARGLEQYF.

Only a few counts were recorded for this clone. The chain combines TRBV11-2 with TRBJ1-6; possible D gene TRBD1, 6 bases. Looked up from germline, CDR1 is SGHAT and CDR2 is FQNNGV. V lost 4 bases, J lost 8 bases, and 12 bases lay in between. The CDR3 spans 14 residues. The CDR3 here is CASSYSTGYSPLHF. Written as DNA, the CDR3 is TGTGCCAGCAGCTATTCGACAGGTTATTCACCCCTCCACTTT.

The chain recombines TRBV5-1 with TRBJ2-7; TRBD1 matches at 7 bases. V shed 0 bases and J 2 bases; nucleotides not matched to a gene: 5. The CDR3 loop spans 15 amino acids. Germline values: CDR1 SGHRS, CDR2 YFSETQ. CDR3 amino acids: CASSLDGQVPYEQYF. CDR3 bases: TGCGCCAGCAGCTTGGATGGACAGGTTCCCTACGAGCAGTACTTC. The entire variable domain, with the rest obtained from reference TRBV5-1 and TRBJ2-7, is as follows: KAGVTQTPRYLIKTRGQQVTLSCSPISGHRSVSWYQQTPGQGLQFLFEYFSETQRNKGNFPGRFSGRQFSNSRSEMNVSTLELGDSALYLCASSLDGQVPYEQYFGPGTRLTVT.

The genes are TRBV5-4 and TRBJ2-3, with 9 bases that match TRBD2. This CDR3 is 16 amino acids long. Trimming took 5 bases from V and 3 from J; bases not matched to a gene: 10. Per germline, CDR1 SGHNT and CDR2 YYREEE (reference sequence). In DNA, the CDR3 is TGTGCCAGCAGTCCAGAGGGTAGCGGGAGTACAGATACGCAGTATTTT. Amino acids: CASSPEGSGSTDTQYF.